This T cell receptor (beta chain) comes out of a study of beta chain features in type 1 diabetes. Study-level results: Type 1 diabetes patients had moderately but significantly shorter TCRB CDR3s in all four CD4+ subsets.

Isolated RNA was reverse transcribed in full, so expressed TCRB transcripts were sequenced. TCRdb's copy holds only in-frame clones and misses some; the assay was immunoSEQ multiplex PCR. The repertoire holds approximately 150,000 clones, with roughly 9.3% as singletons. Trimming cost V 1 base and J 2 bases; bases outside gene matches: 5. The CDR3 is made up of 16 amino acids. CDR1 and CDR2 (germline): SGHVS, FQNEAQ. Points on this clone: What it binds is not known.

The sequence was obtained from a woman in her thirties or forties in good health. The chain combines TRBV7-8 with TRBJ2-3, with 8 bases fitting TRBD2. Sequencing input: central memory CD4+ T cells from blood. The CDR3 sequence: CASSLGGLVATDTQYF. For the CDR3, the DNA is TGTGCCAGCAGCTTAGGGGGACTAGTGGCCACAGATACGCAGTATTTT. Drawing the rest from reference TRBV7-8 and TRBJ2-3, the complete variable domain is GAGVSQSPRYKVAKRGQDVALRCDPISGHVSLFWYQQALGQGPEFLTYFQNEAQLDKSGLPSDRFFAERPEGSVSTLKIQRTQQEDSAVYLCASSLGGLVATDTQYFGPGTRLTVL.